The 17 T cell receptor beta chains presented below share a single source sample, sequenced in a study of tumor-infiltrating lymphocytes in primary liver carcinoma. A primer matching the constant region was used to make TCR beta cDNA from approximately 500 ng of total RNA. Generation of the TCR beta libraries relied on three nested multiplex PCR rounds using slightly modified ARM-PCR. A C-beta reverse primer and TRBV1-TRBV30 forward primers served in each of the first two PCR rounds, at 9 to 10 cycles apiece. Each CDR3 protein is one row after TCRdb ran MiXCR on the multiplex PCR reads. The table shows nearly 45,000 distinct CDR3 sequences, with 73% occurring only once. Unsorted bulk tissue, about 19-32 mg of it, served as the source for co-extraction of RNA and DNA. The material sequenced was liver tumor tissue from sampling region 2. Subset noted: tumor region T2, inferior pole. The receptors stem from a man aged 35-49 years with primary liver carcinoma and hepatitis B virus infection.

As concerns this clonotype: Since no conserved phenylalanine or tryptophan closes the CDR3, a read error is the likely cause. The limits of the CDR3 on the DNA are not certain, so only TCRdb's listed CDR3 is given. The CDR3 is CASSLQTGMNTEAFL. The V call is TRBV5-1, the J call TRBJ1-1; TRBD1, the table's D call, lacks a check against the DNA. Termini included, the CDR3 measures 15 amino acids. Germline V gene lookup returns CDR1 SGHRS and CDR2 YFSETQ.

Notes on this clonotype: Germline is not matched at one junction end, which may reflect a read error. J is TRBJ2-3 and V is TRBV6-6; D is unclear. This CDR3 is built from 13 residues. Germline V CDR1 and CDR2: MNHNY, SVGAGI (reference sequence). This CDR3 reads CASSKYRSDTRYF. As DNA, the CDR3 is TGTGCCAGCAGTAAATACCGGTCAGATACGCGGTACTTT.

The V call is TRBV11-1, the J call TRBJ2-1, with D possibly called TRBD1 or TRBD2 (5 bases each). This CDR3 is 15 amino acids long. Germline CDR1 is SGHAT and CDR2 is FQDESV (reference sequence). CDR3 sequence (DNA): TGTGCTAACAGCTTCCAGGGACCGCTAGATAATGAGCAGTTCTTC. Translating it yields CANSFQGPLDNEQFF. Full variable domain (missing parts from reference TRBV11-1 and TRBJ2-1): EAEVAQSPRYKITEKSQAVAFWCDPISGHATLYWYRQILGQGPELLVQFQDESVVDDSQLPKDRFSAERLKGVDSTLKIQPAELGDSAMYLCANSFQGPLDNEQFFGPGTRLTVL.

This rearrangement joins TRBV4-3 to TRBJ2-3; 7 bases map to TRBD2. Germline CDR1 and CDR2: LGHNA and YSLEER. The length of the CDR3 is 20 residues. The V gene end was trimmed by 0 bases and the J gene end by 3 bases; junction bases not matched to a gene: 18. DNA of the CDR3: TGCGCCAGCAGCCAAGATCTTCCCTCCGGGACTAATGGGAGAACAGATACGCAGTATTTT. As protein: CASSQDLPSGTNGRTDTQYF.

Comment on this clonotype: The conserved closing phenylalanine or tryptophan is absent in this CDR3, likely reflecting a read error. This sequence joins TRBV6-2 or TRBV6-3 and TRBJ2-1, with 14 bases lining up with TRBD2. V was clipped by 4 bases and J by 2 bases; unmatched bases: 4. Per the germline V gene, CDR1 is MNHEY and CDR2 is SVGEGT. The CDR3 totals 17 residues. The CDR3 coding sequence is TGTGCCAGCAGTTTAAGACTAGCGGGAGGGCCCTACAATGAGCAGTTCCTC. Protein: CASSLRLAGGPYNEQFL.

In the case of this clonotype: One junction end does not reproduce the germline sequence, and a read error may be involved. The genes are TRBV30 and TRBJ2-3; D is possibly TRBD2 (5 bases). The CDR3 runs 14 residues. CDR1 is GTSNPN, CDR2 SVGIG, per germline (reference sequence). The CDR3 DNA reads as TGTGCCTGGAGCCGATTAGCGCTCACAGATACGCAGTGTTTT. The encoded protein is CAWSRLALTDTQCF.

A single count supports this clonotype. At one end the junction does not follow the germline gene, possibly because of a read error. CDR3 region: CASSIDLTGELFF. DNA of the CDR3: TGTGCCAGCAGCATAGACCTCACCGGTGAGCTGTTTTTT. This chain connects TRBV11-3 to TRBJ2-2, with no clear D. CDR3 length: 13 residues. CDR1 is SGHNT, CDR2 YENEEA, per germline.

The table lists this clonotype with a few counts. The rearrangement links TRBV7-8 to TRBJ2-3; D might be TRBD2 (5 bases). The CDR3 extends over 15 amino acids. Deletions cut 5 bases from V and 6 bases from J, with 18 bases between. CDR1 and CDR2 from the germline V gene are SGHVS and FQNEAQ. The CDR3 DNA reads as TGTGCCAGCAGCCTCCTTAGGACTCTCACGGATACGCAGTATTTT. Translating gives CASSLLRTLTDTQYF.

Worth noting for this clonotype: The CDR3 end shows no conserved phenylalanine or tryptophan, and so a read error is likely. The chain employs TRBV11-2 and TRBJ2-1; possible D gene TRBD2, 5 bases. The CDR3 length is 14 residues. V lost 3 bases, J lost 5 bases, and 11 bases lay in between. The germline V gene has CDR1 SGHAT and CDR2 FQNNGV. The CDR3 DNA reads as TGTGCCAGCAGCTTGTCGGGGTTCAACAATGAGCAGTTCCCC. It encodes CASSLSGFNNEQFP.

The count of this clonotype is one. A much larger clonotype is one base distant, so this may be a read error. The genes are TRBV2 and TRBJ1-1; D not certain. The CDR3 has 15 residues. Trimming removed 1 base from V and 5 bases from J, with 14 bases in between. Per germline, CDR1 SNHLY and CDR2 FYNNEI. Here the CDR3 reads CASSEDQAAKTEAFF. The DNA for the CDR3 is TGTGCCAGCAGTGAAGATCAGGCCGCGAAGACTGAAGCTTTCTTT.

The table lists this clonotype with many counts. The J gene is TRBJ2-7, the V gene TRBV5-6; D is unclear. This CDR3 is built from 13 residues. The germline CDR1 and CDR2 sequences are SGHDT and YYEEEE. V shed 3 bases and J shed 3 bases, with 10 bases lying between them. CDR3 bases: TGTGCCAGCAGCTCCTTGATGGTCTACGAGCAGTACTTC. It yields the protein CASSSLMVYEQYF.

The rearrangement links TRBV5-1 to TRBJ2-7; weak D call: TRBD1 (5 bases). The ends were cut back, 8 bases at V and 6 bases at J, with 21 bases in the middle. The CDR3 consists of 14 residues. Germline lookup yields CDR1 SGHRS and CDR2 YFSETQ. CDR3 nucleotides: TGCGCCAGTAGCCAGGGCCAGGGCCATGGCGAGCAGTACTTC. As protein: CASSQGQGHGEQYF.

Comment on this clonotype: In this CDR3 the conserved last residue, phenylalanine or tryptophan, is missing, so a read error is likely. The limits of the CDR3 on the DNA are not certain, so only TCRdb's listed CDR3 is given. The chain recombines TRBV6-1 with TRBJ2-1; TRBD1 is taken as the D call from the table, unchecked against the DNA. The V gene's germline CDR1 is MNHNS and CDR2 SASEGT. Termini included, the CDR3 measures 17 amino acids. The CDR3 sequence: CASTGVGTGYPYNEQFI.

This chain connects TRBV28 to TRBJ2-3; TRBD2 aligns across 9 bases. Germline loops: CDR1 MDHEN, CDR2 SYDVKM. The V gene end was trimmed by 1 base and the J gene end by 4 bases; junction bases not matched to a gene: 6. This CDR3 is 16 amino acids long. The CDR3: CASSLSTSGCADTQYF. In DNA form, the CDR3 reads TGTGCCAGCAGTTTATCGACTAGCGGCTGCGCAGATACGCAGTATTTT. The full variable domain, rest sourced from reference TRBV28 and TRBJ2-3, is DVKVTQSSRYLVKRTGEKVFLECVQDMDHENMFWYRQDPGLGLRLIYFSYDVKMKEKGDIPEGYSVSREKKERFSLILESASTNQTSMYLCASSLSTSGCADTQYFGPGTRLTVL.

About this clonotype itself: At one boundary the junction diverges from the germline segment, which might be a read error. The V call is TRBV5-1, the J call TRBJ1-1, with D possibly being TRBD1 (5 bases). The CDR3 is made up of 15 amino acids. CDR1 and CDR2 (germline): SGHRS, YFSETQ. As DNA, the CDR3 is TGCACCAGCAGTTTGGCCAGAGGGGCAAGGACTGAAGCTTTCTTT. Translating it yields CTSSLARGARTEAFF.

This chain connects TRBV4-2 to TRBJ1-3; 8 positions agree with TRBD1. V was clipped by 1 base and J by 0 bases; unmatched bases: 17. Germline assignment: CDR1 LGHNA and CDR2 YNFKEQ. This CDR3 has 21 residues. The DNA for the CDR3 is TGTGCCAGCAGCCAAGGAGGCTTTACAGGGGGTCGTATTTCCTCTGGAAACACCATATATTTT. Its protein is CASSQGGFTGGRISSGNTIYF.

This clonotype was detected a few times. Sequence at one end of the junction differs from germline and may be a read error. The chain couples TRBV6-1 to TRBJ2-7, with TRBD1 identical over 11 bases. This CDR3 spans 12 amino acids. Per the germline V gene, CDR1 is MNHNS and CDR2 is SASEGT. CDR3 nucleotide sequence: TGTGCCAGCACCGGGACAGGGGGTGAGCAGTACTTT. This codes for CASTGTGGEQYF.